Each of the 12 T cell receptor beta chains below was sequenced from the same sample in a study of spatial heterogeneity in lung cancer. Which antigens these TCRs recognize remains unknown. Time point meaning: sample taken at primary tumor resection. TCRdb re-called the 5' RACE reads through MiXCR, storing one row per CDR3 protein. Altogether 15,000 to 20,000 distinct CDR3 sequences are present, 5.5% to 8% being singletons, with the ten largest covering over 3.5%. Findings and caveats of the study: It was found that expanded intratumoral alpha and beta TCR counts tracked tumor mutation counts.

This sample comprised lung tumor tissue, obtained at surgery. Receptor source: a female donor with early-stage non-small cell lung cancer.

This rearrangement joins TRBV20-1 to TRBJ1-1, with 7 nucleotides matching TRBD1. The length of the CDR3 is 13 residues. The V gene end was trimmed by 2 bases and the J gene end by 5 bases; junction bases not matched to a gene: 5. Per germline, CDR1 DFQATT and CDR2 SNEGSKA (reference sequence). In DNA form, the CDR3 reads TGCAGTGCTAGATGGGACAGTCGGACTGAAGCTTTCTTT. It specifies CSARWDSRTEAFF.

This clonotype was seen many times. J is TRBJ2-1 and V is TRBV12-3 or TRBV12-4; the D is unclear. The CDR3 runs to 14 residues. Trimming removed 0 bases at V and 7 bases at J, with 10 bases between. Here the CDR3 DNA reads TGTGCCAGCAGTTTAGCCCGACTCATAAATGAGCAGTTCTTC. Its translation: CASSLARLINEQFF.

This clonotype was observed a handful of times. The gene calls are TRBV12-3 or TRBV12-4 and TRBJ1-2, with TRBD1 as a possible D gene (5 bases). Trimming stripped 6 bases from V and 7 bases from J, with 18 bases between. The CDR3 is 14 residues long. The CDR3 region is CASSPQGGISGYTF. CDR3 sequence (DNA): TGTGCCAGCAGCCCTCAGGGCGGAATAAGTGGCTACACCTTC.

This clonotype was found a few times. This chain links TRBV30 with TRBJ1-5; 8 bases align to TRBD1. This CDR3 is built from 17 residues. J was trimmed by 3 bases and V by 0 bases; bases with no gene match: 10. The germline CDR1 and CDR2 sequences are GTSNPN and SVGIG (reference sequence). In nucleotides, the CDR3 is TGTGCCTGGAGTGTGGGGCTGGTCAGGGGGCTCAATCAGCCCCAGCATTTT. It encodes CAWSVGLVRGLNQPQHF.

The sample holds a few counts of this clonotype. J is TRBJ2-1 and V is TRBV6-4; D gene unclear. The CDR3 consists of 13 residues. V was pared by 0 bases and J by 8 bases, with 8 bases between. CDR1 MRHNA and CDR2 SNTAGT come from the germline V gene. CDR3 DNA sequence: TGTGCCAGCAGTGACTCGACGGTGGATGAGCAGTTCTTC. Translated, it gives CASSDSTVDEQFF.

In this sample, this clonotype turned up many times. The chain employs TRBV28 and TRBJ2-7; 7 positions match TRBD2. Trimming cost V 4 bases and J 2 bases; bases outside gene matches: 5. The CDR3 is 14 amino acids. Germline V gene lookup returns CDR1 MDHEN and CDR2 SYDVKM. The CDR3 DNA reads TGTGCCAGCAGTTCCCCTAGCGGCCCCTACGAGCAGTACTTC. Translated, it gives CASSSPSGPYEQYF. Full variable domain (rest looked up from reference TRBV28 and TRBJ2-7): DVKVTQSSRYLVKRTGEKVFLECVQDMDHENMFWYRQDPGLGLRLIYFSYDVKMKEKGDIPEGYSVSREKKERFSLILESASTNQTSMYLCASSSPSGPYEQYFGPGTRLTVT.

The sample holds many counts of this clonotype. The chain has TRBV12-3 or TRBV12-4 and TRBJ1-1; D call uncertain. CDR3 length equals 13 residues. V was trimmed by 3 bases and J by 1 base, leaving 6 bases between them. As DNA, the CDR3 is TGTGCCAGCAGTTTTGAAACGAACACTGAAGCTTTCTTT. Its translation: CASSFETNTEAFF.

This clonotype was counted ten times or more. This rearrangement joins TRBV23-1 to TRBJ2-5; D is undetermined. TRBV23-1 is assigned to the ORF class and has an uncertain function. Deletions cut 0 bases from V and 4 bases from J, with 9 bases between. The CDR3 is made up of 14 amino acids. The CDR3 DNA sequence: TGCGCCAGCAGTCAATCGAGAGTTGTAGAGACCCAGTACTTC. Translation: CASSQSRVVETQYF.

The V gene is TRBV28, the J gene TRBJ2-7, with D unresolved. V was shortened by 3 bases and J by 4 bases, with 4 bases between the two germline ends. CDR1 is MDHEN and CDR2 is SYDVKM in the germline V gene. The CDR3 spans 11 residues. CDR3 nucleotides: TGTGCCAGCAGTTTTTATTACGAGCAGTACTTC. Its translation is CASSFYYEQYF.

This clonotype was observed at least ten times. V gene TRBV6-6 combines with J gene TRBJ1-2; 9 bases are shared with TRBD1. V gave up 5 bases and J gave up 4 bases; unmatched junction bases: 14. The CDR3 runs 17 residues. Germline V gene sequence: CDR1 MNHNY, CDR2 SVGAGI (reference sequence). The CDR3 bases are TGTGCCAGCAGTCGTAACAGGGGGCGCGGGCCGGGCTATGGCTACACCTTC. Translation gives CASSRNRGRGPGYGYTF.

The V call is TRBV7-2, the J call TRBJ2-1, with D perhaps matching TRBD1 or TRBD2 (6 bases each). The CDR3 covers 16 residues. The V gene lost 2 bases and the J gene lost 4 bases, with 15 bases spanning the gap. In germline, CDR1 is SGHTA, CDR2 FQGNSA. The CDR3 DNA sequence: TGTGCCAGCAGCTTACTTCCTAAGGGGGGATACAATGAGCAGTTCTTC. This gives the protein CASSLLPKGGYNEQFF.

This clonotype was recorded many times. The V gene is TRBV7-9, the J gene TRBJ1-4; unclear D gene. There are 12 residues in the CDR3. CDR1 and CDR2 (germline): SEHNR, FQNEAQ (reference sequence). V lost 3 bases and J 12 bases, leaving 11 bases between the germline ends. This CDR3 is CASSFKDGQLFF. CDR3 nucleotides: TGTGCCAGCAGCTTTAAAGATGGCCAACTGTTTTTT.